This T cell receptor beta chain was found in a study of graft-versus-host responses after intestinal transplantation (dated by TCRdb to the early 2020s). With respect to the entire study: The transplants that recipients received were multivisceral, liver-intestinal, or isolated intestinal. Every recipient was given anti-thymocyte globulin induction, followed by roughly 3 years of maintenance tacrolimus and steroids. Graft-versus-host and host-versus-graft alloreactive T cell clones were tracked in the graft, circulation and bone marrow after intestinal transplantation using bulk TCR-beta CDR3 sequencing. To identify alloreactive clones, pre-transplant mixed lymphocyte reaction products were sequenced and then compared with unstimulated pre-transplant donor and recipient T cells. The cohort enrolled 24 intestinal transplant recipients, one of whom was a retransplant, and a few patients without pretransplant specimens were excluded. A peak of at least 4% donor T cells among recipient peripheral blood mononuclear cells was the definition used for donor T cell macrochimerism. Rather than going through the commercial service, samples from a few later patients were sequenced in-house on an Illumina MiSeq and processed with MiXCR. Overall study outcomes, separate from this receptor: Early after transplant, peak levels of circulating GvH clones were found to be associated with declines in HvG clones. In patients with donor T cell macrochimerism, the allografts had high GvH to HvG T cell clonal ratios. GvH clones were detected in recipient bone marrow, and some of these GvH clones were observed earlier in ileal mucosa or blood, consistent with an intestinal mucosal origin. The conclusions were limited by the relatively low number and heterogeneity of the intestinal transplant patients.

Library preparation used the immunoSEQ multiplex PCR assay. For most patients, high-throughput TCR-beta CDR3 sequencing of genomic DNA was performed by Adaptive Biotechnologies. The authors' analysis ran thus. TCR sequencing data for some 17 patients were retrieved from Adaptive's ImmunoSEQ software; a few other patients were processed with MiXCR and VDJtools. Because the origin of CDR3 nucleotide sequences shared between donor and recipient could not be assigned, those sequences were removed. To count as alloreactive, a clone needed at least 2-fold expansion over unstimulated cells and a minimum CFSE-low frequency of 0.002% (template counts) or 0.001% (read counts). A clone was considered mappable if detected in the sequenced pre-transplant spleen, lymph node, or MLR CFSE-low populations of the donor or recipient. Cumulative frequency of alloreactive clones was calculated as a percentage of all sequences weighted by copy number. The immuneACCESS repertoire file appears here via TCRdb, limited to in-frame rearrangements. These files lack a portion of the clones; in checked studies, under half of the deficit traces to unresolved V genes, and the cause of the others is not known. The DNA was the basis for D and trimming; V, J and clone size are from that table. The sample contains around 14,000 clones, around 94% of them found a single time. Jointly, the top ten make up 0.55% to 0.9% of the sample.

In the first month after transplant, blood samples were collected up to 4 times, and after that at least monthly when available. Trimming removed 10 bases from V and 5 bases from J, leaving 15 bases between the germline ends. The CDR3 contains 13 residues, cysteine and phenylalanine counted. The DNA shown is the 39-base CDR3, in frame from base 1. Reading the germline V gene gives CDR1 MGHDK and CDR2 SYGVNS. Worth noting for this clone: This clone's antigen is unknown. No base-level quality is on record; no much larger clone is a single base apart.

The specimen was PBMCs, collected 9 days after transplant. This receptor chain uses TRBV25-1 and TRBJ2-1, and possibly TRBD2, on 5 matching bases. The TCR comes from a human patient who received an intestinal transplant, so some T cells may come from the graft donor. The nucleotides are TGTGCCACGACGGAGGAGCGTGACAATGAGCAGTTCTTC. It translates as CATTEERDNEQFF.